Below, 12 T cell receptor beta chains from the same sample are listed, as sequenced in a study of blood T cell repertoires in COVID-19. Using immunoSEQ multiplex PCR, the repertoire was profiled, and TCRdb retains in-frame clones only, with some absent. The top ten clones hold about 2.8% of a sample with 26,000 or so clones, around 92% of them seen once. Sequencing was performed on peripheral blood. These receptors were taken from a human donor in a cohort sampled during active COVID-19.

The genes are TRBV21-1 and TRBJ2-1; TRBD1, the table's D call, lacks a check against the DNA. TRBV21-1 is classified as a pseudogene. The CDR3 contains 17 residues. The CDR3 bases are TGTGCCAGCAGCTTACCTCCCCCGGGACAGGTGGGCAATGAGCAGTTCTTC. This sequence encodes CASSLPPPGQVGNEQFF.

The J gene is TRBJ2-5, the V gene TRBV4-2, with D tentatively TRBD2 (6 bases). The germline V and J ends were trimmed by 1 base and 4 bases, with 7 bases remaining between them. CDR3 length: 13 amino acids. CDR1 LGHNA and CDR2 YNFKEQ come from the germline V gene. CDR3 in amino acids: CASSQAGRETQYF. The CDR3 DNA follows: TGTGCCAGCAGCCAAGCCGGGAGAGAGACCCAGTACTTC.

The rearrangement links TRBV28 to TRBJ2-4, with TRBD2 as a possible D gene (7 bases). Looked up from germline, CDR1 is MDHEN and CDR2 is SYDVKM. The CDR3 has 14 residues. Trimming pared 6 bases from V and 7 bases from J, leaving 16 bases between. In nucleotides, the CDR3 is TGTGCCAGCAGGCCACGGGGGGCAGGGAACATTCAGTACTTC. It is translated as CASRPRGAGNIQYF.

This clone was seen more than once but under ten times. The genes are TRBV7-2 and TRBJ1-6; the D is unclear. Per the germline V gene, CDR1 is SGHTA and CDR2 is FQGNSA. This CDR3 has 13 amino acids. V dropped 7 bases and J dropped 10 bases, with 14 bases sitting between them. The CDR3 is CASTPLRVSPLHF. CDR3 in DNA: TGTGCCAGCACCCCGCTGAGGGTCTCACCCCTCCACTTT.

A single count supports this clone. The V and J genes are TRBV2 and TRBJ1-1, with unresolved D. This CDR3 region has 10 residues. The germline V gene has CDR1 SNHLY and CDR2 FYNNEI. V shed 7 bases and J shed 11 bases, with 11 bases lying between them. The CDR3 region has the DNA TGTGCCAGCAAGAGCGGGGAGGCTTTCTTT. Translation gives CASKSGEAFF.

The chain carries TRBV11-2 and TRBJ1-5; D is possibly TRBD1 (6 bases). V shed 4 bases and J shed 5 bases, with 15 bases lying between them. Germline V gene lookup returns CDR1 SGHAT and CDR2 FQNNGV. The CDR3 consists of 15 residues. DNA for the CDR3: TGTGCCAGCAGCTGGGGATCAGGGGTTTATCAGCCCCAGCATTTT. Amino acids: CASSWGSGVYQPQHF.

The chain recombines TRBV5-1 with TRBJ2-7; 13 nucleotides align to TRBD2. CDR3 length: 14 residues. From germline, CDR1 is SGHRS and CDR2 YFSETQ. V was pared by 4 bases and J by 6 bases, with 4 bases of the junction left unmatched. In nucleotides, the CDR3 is TGCGCCAGCAGCCCGACTAGCGGGGGGCCCGAGCAGTACTTC. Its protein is CASSPTSGGPEQYF.

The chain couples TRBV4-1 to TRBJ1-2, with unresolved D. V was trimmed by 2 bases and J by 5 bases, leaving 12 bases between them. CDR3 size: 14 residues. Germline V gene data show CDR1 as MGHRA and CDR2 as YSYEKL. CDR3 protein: CASSQSEGGYGYTF. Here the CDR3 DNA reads TGCGCCAGCAGCCAATCTGAGGGAGGTTATGGCTACACCTTC.

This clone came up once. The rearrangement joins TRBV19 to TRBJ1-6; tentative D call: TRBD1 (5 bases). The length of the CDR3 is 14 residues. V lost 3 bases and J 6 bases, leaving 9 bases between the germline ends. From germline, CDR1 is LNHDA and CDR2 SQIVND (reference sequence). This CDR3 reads CASSIRDFNSPLHF. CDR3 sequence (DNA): TGTGCCAGTAGTATCAGGGACTTTAATTCACCCCTCCACTTT.

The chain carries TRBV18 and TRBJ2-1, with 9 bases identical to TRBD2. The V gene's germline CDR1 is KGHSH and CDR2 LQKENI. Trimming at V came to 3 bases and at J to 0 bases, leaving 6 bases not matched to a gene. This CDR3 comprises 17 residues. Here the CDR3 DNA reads TGTGCCAGCTCACCTATCGTTAGCGGGAGCTCCTACAATGAGCAGTTCTTC. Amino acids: CASSPIVSGSSYNEQFF.

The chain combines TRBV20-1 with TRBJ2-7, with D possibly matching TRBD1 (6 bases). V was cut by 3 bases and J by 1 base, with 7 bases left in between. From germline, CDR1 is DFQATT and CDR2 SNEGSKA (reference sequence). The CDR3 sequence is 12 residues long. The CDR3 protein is CSASQGSYEQYV. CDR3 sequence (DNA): TGCAGTGCTAGTCAGGGGTCCTACGAGCAGTACGTC.

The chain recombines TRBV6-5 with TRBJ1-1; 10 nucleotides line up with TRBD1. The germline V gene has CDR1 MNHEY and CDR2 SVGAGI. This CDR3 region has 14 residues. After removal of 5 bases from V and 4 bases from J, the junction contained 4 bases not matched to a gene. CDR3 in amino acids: CASSPGTGVTEAFF. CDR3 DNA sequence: TGTGCCAGCAGTCCCGGGACAGGGGTCACTGAAGCTTTCTTT.